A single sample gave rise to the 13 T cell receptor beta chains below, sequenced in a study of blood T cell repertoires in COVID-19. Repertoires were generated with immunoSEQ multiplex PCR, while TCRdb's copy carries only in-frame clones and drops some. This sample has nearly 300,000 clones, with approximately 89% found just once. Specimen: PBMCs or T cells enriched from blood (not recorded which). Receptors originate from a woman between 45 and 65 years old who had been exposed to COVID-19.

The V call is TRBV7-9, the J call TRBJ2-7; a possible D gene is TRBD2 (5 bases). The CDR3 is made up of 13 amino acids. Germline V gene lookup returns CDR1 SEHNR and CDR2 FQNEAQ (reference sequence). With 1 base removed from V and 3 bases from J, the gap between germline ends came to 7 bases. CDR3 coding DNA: TGTGCCAGCAGCTTAGTGGAGGACTACGAGCAGTACTTC. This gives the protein CASSLVEDYEQYF.

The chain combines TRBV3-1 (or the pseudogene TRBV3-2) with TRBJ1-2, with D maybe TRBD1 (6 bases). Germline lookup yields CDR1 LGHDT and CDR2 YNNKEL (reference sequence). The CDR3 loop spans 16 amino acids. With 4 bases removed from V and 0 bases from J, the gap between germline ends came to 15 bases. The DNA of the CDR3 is TGTGCCAGCAGCCCACTGCCCGGGACAACTAACTATGGCTACACCTTC. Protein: CASSPLPGTTNYGYTF.

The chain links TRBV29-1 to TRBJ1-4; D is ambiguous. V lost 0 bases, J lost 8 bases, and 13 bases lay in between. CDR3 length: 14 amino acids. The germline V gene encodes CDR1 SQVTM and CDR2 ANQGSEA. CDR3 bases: TGCAGCGTTGAAGATGGAGGCAGCAGGGAAAAACTGTTTTTT. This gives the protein CSVEDGGSREKLFF.

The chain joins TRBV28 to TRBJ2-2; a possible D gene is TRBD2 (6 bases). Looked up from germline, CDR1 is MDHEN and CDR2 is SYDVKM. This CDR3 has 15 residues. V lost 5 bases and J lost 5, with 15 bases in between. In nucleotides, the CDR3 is TGTGCCAGCAGTGCGCCCGGGACTGGGACCGGGGAGCTGTTTTTT. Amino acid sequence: CASSAPGTGTGELFF.

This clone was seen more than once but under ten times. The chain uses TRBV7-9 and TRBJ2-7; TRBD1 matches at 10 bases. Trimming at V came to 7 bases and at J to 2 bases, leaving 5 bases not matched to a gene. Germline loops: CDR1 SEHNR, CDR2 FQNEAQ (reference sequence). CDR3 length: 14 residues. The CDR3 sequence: CASTRTGGPYEQYF. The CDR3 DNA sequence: TGTGCCAGCACCCGGACAGGGGGACCCTACGAGCAGTACTTC.

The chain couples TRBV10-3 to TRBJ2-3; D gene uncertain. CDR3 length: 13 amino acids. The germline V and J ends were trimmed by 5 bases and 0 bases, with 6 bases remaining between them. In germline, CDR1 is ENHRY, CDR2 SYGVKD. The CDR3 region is CAISPGSTDTQYF. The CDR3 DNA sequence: TGTGCCATCAGTCCCGGTAGCACAGATACGCAGTATTTT.

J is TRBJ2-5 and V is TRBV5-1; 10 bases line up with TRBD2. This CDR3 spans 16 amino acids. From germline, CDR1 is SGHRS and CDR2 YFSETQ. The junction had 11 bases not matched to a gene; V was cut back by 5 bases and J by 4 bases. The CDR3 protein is CASRVAGGGSGETQYF. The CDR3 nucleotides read TGCGCCAGCAGAGTAGCGGGGGGAGGCAGTGGAGAGACCCAGTACTTC.

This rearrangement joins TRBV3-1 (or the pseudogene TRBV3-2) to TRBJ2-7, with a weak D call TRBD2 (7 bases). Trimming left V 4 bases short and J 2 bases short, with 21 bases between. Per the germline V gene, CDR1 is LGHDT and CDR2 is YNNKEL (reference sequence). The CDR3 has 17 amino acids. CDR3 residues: CASSPRGVTSRAYEQYF. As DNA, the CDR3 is TGTGCCAGCAGCCCCAGGGGAGTGACTAGCCGAGCCTACGAGCAGTACTTC.

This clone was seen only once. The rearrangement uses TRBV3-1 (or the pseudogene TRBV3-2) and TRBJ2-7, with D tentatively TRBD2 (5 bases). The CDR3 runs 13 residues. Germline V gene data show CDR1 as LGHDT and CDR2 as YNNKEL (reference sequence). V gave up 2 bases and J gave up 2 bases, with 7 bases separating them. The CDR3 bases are TGTGCCAGCAGCCAACCCGGGACCTACGAGCAGTACTTC. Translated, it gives CASSQPGTYEQYF.

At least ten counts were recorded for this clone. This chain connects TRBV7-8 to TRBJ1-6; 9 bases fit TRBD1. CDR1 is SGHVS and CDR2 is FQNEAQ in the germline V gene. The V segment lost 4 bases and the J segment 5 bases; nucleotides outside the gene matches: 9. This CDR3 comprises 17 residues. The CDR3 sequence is CASSSRTGGWDNSPLHF. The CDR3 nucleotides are TGTGCCAGCAGCTCCCGTACAGGGGGCTGGGATAATTCACCCCTCCACTTT.

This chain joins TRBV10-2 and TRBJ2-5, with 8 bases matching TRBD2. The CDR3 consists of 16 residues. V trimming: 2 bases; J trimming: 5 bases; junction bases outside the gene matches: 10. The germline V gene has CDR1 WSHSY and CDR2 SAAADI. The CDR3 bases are TGCGCCAGCAGTGAGCCGGGACTAGACGGGGCGGAGACCCAGTACTTC. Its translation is CASSEPGLDGAETQYF.

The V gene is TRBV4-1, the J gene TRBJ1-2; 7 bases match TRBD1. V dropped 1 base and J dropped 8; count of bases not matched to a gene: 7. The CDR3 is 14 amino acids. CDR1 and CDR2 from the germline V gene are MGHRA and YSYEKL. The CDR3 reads CASSQATGEWGYTF. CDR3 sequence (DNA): TGCGCCAGCAGCCAAGCTACAGGGGAGTGGGGCTACACCTTC.

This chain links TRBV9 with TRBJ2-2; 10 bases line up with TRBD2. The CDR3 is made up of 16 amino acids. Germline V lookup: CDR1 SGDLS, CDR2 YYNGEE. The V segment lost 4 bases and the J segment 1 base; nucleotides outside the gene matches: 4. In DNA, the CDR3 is TGTGCCAGCAGCCAACGACTAGCGGGGAACACCGGGGAGCTGTTTTTT. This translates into CASSQRLAGNTGELFF.